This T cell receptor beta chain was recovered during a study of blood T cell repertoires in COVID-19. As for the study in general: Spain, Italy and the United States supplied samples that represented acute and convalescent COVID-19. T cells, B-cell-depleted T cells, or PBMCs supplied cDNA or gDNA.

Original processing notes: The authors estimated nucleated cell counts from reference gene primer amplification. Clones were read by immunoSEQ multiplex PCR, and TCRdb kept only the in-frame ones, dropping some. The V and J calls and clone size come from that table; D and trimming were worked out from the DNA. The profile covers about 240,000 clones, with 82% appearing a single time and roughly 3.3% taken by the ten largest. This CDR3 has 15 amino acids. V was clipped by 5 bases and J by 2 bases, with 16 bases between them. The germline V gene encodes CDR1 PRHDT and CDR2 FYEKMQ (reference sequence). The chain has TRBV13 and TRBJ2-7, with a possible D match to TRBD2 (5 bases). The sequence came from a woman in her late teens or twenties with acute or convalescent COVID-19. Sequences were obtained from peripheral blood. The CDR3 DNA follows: TGTGCCAGCAGCACGCGAGAAGGACTGGCCTACGAGCAGTACTTC. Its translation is CASSTREGLAYEQYF.